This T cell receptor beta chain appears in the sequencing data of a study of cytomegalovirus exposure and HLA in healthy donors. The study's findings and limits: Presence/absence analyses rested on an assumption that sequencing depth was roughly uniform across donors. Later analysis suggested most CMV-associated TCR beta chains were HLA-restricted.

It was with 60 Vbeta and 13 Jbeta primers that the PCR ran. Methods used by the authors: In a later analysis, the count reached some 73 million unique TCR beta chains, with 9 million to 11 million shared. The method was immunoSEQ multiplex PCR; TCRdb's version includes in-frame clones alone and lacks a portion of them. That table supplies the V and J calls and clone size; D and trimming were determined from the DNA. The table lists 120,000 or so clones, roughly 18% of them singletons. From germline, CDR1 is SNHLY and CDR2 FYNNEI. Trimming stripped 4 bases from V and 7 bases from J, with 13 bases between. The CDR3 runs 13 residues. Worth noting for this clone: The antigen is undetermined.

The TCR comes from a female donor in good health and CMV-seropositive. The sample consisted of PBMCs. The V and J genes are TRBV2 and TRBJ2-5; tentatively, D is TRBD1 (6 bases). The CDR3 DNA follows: TGTGCCAGCAGTGCTGACAGGCGAGGGACCCAGTACTTC. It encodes CASSADRRGTQYF.